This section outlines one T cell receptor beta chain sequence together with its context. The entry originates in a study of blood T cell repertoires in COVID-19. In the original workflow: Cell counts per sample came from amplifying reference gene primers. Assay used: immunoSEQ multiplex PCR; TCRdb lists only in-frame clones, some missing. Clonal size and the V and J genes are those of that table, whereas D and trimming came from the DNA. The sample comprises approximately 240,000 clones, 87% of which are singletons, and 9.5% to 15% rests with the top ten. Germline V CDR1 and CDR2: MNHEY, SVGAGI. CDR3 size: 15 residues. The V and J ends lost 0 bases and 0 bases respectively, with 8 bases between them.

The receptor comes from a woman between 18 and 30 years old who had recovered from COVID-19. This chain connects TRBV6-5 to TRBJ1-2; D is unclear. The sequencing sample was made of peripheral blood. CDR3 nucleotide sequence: TGTGCCAGCAGTTACTCGAAAGCGGCTAACTATGGCTACACCTTC. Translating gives CASSYSKAANYGYTF.